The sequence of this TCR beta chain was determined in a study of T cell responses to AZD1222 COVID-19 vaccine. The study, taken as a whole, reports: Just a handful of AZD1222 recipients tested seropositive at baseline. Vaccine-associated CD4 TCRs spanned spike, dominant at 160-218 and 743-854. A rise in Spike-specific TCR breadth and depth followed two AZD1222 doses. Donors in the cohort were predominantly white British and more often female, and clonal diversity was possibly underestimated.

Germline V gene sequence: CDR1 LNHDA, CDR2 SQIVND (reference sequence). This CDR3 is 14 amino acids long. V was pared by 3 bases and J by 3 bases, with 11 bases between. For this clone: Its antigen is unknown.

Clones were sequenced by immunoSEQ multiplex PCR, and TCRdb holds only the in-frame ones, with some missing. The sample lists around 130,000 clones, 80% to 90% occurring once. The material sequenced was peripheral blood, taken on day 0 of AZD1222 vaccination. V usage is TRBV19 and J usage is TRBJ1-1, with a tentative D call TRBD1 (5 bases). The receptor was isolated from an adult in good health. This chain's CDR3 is CASSMRGTDTEAFF. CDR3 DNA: TGTGCCAGTAGTATGAGAGGGACGGACACTGAAGCTTTCTTT.